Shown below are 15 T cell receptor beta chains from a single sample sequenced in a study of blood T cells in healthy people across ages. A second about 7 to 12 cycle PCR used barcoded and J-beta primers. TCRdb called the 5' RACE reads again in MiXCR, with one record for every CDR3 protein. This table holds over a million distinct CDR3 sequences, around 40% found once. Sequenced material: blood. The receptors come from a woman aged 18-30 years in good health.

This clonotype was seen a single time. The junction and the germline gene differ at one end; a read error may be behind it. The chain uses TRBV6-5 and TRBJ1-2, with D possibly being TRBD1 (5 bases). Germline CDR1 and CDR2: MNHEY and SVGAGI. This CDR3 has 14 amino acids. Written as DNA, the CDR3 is TGTGCCAGCAGTGACTCTGCAGGGAGCTATGGCTACACCTTC. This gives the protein CASSDSAGSYGYTF.

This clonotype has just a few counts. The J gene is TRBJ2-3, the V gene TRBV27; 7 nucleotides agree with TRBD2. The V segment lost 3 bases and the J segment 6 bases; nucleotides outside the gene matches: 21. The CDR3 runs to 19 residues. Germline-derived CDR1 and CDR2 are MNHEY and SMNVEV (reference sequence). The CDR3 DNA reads TGTGCCAGCAGTTTTATTAGACTGGGGGGGACCCCCAATGCGGATACGCAGTATTTT. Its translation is CASSFIRLGGTPNADTQYF.

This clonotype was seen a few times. This CDR3 is CSAPRDTSSYNEQYF. CDR3 nucleotide sequence: TGCAGTGCCCCTAGGGACACGAGCTCCTACAATGAGCAGTACTTC. The V gene is TRBV20-1, the J gene TRBJ2-7, with D perhaps matching TRBD1 (6 bases). CDR1 and CDR2 from the germline V gene are DFQATT and SNEGSKA (reference sequence). V lost 6 bases and J 7 bases, leaving 25 bases between the germline ends. The CDR3 has 15 amino acids.

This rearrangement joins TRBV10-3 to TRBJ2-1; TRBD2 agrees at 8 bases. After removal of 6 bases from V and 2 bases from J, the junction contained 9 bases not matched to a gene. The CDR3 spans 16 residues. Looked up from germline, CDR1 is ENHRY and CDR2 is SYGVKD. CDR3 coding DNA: TGTGCCATCAGCCCTCAACGGGGGGGCACCTACAATGAGCAGTTCTTC. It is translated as CAISPQRGGTYNEQFF.

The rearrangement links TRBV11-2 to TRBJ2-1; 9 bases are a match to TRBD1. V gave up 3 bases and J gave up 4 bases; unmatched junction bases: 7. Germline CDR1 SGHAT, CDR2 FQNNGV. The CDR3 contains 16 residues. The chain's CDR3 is CASSLPGQGGYNEQFF. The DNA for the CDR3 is TGTGCCAGCAGCTTGCCGGGACAGGGAGGTTACAATGAGCAGTTCTTC.

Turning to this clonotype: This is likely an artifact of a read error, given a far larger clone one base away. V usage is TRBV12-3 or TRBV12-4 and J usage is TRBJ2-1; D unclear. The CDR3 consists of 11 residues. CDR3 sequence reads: CASSIYNDQFF. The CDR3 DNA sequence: TGTGCCAGCAGTATTTACAATGATCAGTTCTTC.

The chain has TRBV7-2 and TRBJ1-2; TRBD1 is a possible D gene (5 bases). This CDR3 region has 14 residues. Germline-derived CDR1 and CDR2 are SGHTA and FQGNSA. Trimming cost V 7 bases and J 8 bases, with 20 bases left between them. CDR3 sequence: CASIRPQGRGGYTF. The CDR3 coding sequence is TGTGCCAGCATCCGTCCCCAGGGCCGCGGAGGCTACACCTTC.

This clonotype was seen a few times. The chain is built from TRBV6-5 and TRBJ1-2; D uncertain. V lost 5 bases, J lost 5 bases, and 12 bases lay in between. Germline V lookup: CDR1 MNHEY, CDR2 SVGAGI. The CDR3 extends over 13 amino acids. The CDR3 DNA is TGTGCCAGCAGTGCCGCTCCCCTATATGGCTACACCTTC. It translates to CASSAAPLYGYTF.

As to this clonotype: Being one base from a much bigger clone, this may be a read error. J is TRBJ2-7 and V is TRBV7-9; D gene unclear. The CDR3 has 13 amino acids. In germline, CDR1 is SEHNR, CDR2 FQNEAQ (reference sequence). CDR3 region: CASSLGNPYKQYF. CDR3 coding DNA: TGTGCCAGCAGCTTAGGGAATCCCTACAAGCAGTACTTC.

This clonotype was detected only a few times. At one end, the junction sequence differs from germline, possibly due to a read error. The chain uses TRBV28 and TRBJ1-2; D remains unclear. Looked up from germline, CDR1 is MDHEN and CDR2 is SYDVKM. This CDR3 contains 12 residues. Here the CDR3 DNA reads TGTGCCAGCACCCCCTGGGGTTTTCCTTCCACCTTT. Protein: CASTPWGFPSTF.

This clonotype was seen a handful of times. CDR3 DNA: TGTGCCAGCAGTTTAGAGAACCTCCGCTATAATTCACCCCTCCACTTT. It codes for CASSLENLRYNSPLHF. V is TRBV12-3 or TRBV12-4 and J is TRBJ1-6, with D unclear. This CDR3 region has 16 residues. Trimming removed 1 base from V and 3 bases from J, with 10 bases in between.

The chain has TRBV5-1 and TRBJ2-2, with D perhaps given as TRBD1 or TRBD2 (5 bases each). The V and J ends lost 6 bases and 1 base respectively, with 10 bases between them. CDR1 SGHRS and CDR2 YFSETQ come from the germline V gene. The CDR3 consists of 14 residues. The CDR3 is CASTWDGNTGELFF. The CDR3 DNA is TGCGCCAGCACCTGGGACGGGAACACCGGGGAGCTGTTTTTT.

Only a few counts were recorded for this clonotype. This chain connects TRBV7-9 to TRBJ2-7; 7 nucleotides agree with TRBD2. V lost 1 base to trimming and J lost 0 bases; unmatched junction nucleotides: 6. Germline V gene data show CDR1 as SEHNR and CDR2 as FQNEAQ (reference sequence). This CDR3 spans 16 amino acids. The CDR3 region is CASSLVMGEGSYEQYF. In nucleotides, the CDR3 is TGTGCCAGCAGCTTAGTCATGGGGGAGGGCTCCTACGAGCAGTACTTC. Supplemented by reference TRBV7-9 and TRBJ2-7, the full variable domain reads DTGVSQNPRHKITKRGQNVTFRCDPISEHNRLYWYRQTLGQGPEFLTYFQNEAQLEKSRLLSDRFSAERPKGSFSTLEIQRTEQGDSAMYLCASSLVMGEGSYEQYFGPGTRLTVT.

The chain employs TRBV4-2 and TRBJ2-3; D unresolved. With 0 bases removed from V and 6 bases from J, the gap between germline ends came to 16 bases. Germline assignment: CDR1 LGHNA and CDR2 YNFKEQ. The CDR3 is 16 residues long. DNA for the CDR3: TGTGCCAGCAGCCAAGATCCCTCGCCAGCAGGTGATACGCAGTATTTT. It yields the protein CASSQDPSPAGDTQYF.

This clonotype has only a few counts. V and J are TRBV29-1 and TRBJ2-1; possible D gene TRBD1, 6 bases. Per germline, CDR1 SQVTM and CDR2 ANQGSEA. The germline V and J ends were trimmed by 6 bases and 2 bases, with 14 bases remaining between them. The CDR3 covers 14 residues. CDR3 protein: CSVPDRFTYNEQFF. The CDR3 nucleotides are TGCAGCGTCCCGGACAGATTTACCTACAATGAGCAGTTCTTC.